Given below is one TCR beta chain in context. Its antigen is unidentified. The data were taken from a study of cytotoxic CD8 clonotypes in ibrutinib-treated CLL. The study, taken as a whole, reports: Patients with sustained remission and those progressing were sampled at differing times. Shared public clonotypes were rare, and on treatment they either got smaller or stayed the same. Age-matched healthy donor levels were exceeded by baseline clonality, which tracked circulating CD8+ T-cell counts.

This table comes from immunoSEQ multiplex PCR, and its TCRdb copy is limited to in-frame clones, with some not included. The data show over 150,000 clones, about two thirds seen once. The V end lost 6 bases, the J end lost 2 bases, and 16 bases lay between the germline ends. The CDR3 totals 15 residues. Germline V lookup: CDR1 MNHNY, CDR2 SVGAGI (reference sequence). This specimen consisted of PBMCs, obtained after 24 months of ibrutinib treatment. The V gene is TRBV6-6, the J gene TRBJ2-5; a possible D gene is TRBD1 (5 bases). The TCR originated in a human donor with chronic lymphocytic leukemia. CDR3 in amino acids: CASSNGPTVQETQYF. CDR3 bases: TGTGCCAGCAGCAATGGTCCGACAGTACAAGAGACCCAGTACTTC.